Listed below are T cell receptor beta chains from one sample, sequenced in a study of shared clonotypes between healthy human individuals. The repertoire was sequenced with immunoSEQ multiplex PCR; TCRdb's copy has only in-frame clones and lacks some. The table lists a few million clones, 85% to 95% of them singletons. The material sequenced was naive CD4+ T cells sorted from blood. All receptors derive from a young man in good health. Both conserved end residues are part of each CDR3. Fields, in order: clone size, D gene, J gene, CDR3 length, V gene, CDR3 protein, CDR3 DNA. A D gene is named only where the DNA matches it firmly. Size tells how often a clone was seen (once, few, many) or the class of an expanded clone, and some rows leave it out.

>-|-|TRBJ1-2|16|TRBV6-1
CASSDTWGNLNYGYTF
TGTGCCAGCAGTGATACTTGGGGGAACCTTAACTATGGCTACACCTTC
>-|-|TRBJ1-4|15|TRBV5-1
CASSLDPGANEKLFF
TGCGCCAGCAGCTTGGATCCGGGTGCTAATGAAAAACTGTTTTTT
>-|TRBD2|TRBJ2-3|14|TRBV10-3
CAIASGPSTDTQYF
TGTGCCATTGCTAGCGGACCTAGCACAGATACGCAGTATTTT
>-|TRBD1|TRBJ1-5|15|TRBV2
CASSARQGLVQPQHF
TGTGCCAGCAGTGCAAGACAGGGGTTGGTTCAGCCCCAGCATTTT
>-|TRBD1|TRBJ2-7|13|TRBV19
CASKGQGRDEQYF
TGTGCCAGTAAGGGACAGGGACGGGACGAGCAGTACTTC
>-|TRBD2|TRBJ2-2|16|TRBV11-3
CASSLVRTSVSGELFF
TGTGCCAGCAGCTTAGTAAGGACTAGCGTATCCGGGGAGCTGTTTTTT
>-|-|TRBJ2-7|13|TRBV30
CAWSEGVPYEQYF
TGTGCCTGGAGTGAGGGGGTCCCCTACGAGCAGTACTTC
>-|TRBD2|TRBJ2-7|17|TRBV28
CASSFSGLGIEGYEQYF
TGTGCCAGCAGTTTCTCAGGACTAGGAATTGAAGGCTACGAGCAGTACTTC
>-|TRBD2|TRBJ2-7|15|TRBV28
CASSLGLAGTYEQYF
TGTGCCAGCAGTTTGGGGCTAGCGGGAACCTACGAGCAGTACTTC
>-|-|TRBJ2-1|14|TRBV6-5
CASRGGGSYNEQFF
TGTGCCAGCAGGGGAGGAGGCTCCTACAATGAGCAGTTCTTC
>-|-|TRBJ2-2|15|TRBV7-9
CASSLARATGGELFF
TGTGCCAGCAGCTTAGCTCGTGCTACGGGAGGGGAGCTGTTTTTT
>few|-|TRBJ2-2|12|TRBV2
CAHHSHTGELFF
TGTGCCCACCACTCTCACACCGGGGAGCTGTTTTTT
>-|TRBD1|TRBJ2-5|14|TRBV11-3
CASSRGQGAGEQYF
TGTGCCAGCAGCCGTGGACAGGGGGCAGGAGAGCAGTACTTC
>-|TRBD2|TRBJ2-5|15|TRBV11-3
CASSPGGEAGGTQYF
TGTGCCAGCAGCCCCGGGGGGGAGGCTGGGGGGACCCAGTACTTC
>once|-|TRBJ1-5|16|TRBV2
CASSEALLKGNQPQHF
TGTGCCAGCAGTGAAGCGCTTTTAAAGGGTAATCAGCCCCAGCATTTT
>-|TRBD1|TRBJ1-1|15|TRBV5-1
CASSPRDRGDTEAFF
TGCGCCAGCAGCCCTAGGGACAGGGGGGACACTGAAGCTTTCTTT
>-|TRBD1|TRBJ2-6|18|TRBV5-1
CASSSRGQGHPGANVLTF
TGCGCCAGCAGCTCGAGGGGACAGGGACATCCGGGGGCCAACGTCCTGACTTTC
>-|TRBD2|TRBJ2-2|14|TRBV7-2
CASSPNQAGGELFF
TGTGCCAGCAGCCCCAATCAAGCGGGAGGGGAGCTGTTTTTT
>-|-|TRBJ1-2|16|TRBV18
CASSPRDDPTGYGYTF
TGTGCCAGCTCACCTCGGGACGACCCGACGGGCTATGGCTACACCTTC
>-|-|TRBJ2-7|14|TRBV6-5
CASSYIGSNDEQYF
TGTGCCAGCAGTTACATAGGCAGTAACGACGAGCAGTACTTC
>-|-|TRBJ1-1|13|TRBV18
CASSPRGDTEAFF
TGTGCCAGCTCACCTCGGGGTGACACTGAAGCTTTCTTT
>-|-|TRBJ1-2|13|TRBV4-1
CASSQLGTAGYTF
TGCGCCAGCAGCCAATTAGGGACTGCAGGCTACACCTTC
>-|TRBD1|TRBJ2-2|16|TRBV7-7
CASSLTGDRGAGELFF
TGTGCTAGCAGCTTGACGGGGGACAGGGGAGCCGGGGAGCTGTTTTTT
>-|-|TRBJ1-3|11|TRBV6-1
CASRIQYDIYF
TGTGCCAGCAGGATACAGTACGACATATATTTT
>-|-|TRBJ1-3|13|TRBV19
CASSRGGGNTIYF
TGTGCCAGTAGCCGGGGAGGTGGGAACACCATATATTTT
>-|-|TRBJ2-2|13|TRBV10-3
CASNPGMTGELFF
TGTGCCAGCAATCCAGGGATGACCGGGGAGCTGTTTTTT
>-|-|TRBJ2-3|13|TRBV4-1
CASSHRRATTQYF
TGCGCCAGCAGCCACAGAAGGGCTACTACGCAGTATTTT
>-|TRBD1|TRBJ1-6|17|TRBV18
CASSPLPQGEGNSPLHF
TGTGCCAGCTCACCACTGCCCCAGGGGGAGGGTAATTCACCCCTCCACTTT
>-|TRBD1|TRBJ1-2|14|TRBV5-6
CASSGTVKNYGYTF
TGTGCCAGCAGCGGGACAGTCAAAAACTATGGCTACACCTTC
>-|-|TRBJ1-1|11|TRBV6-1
CATLLNSEAFF
TGTGCCACTCTCCTCAATTCTGAAGCTTTCTTT
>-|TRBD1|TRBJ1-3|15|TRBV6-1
CASTRDSGSGNTIYF
TGTGCCAGCACCAGGGACAGCGGCTCTGGAAACACCATATATTTT
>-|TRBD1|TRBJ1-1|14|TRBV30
CAGISGTGITEAFF
TGTGCCGGTATATCCGGGACAGGGATTACTGAAGCTTTCTTT
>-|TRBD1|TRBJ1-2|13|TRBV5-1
CASSLETGLGYTF
TGCGCCAGCAGCTTGGAGACAGGGCTGGGCTACACCTTC
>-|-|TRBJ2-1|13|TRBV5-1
CASSSGLSNEQFF
TGCGCCAGCAGCTCCGGACTTTCGAATGAGCAGTTCTTC
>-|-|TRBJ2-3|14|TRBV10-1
CASSESTGLDTQYF
TGCGCCAGCAGTGAGTCGACAGGACTGGATACGCAGTATTTT
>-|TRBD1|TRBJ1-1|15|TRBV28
CASSPLRDRETEAFF
TGTGCCAGCAGTCCCCTTCGGGACAGGGAAACTGAAGCTTTCTTT
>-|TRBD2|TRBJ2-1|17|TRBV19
CASSSKAEASGNNEQFF
TGTGCCAGTAGTAGTAAGGCCGAGGCTAGCGGAAACAATGAGCAGTTCTTC
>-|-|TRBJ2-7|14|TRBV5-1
CASSFAGDTYEQYF
TGCGCCAGCAGCTTCGCCGGGGACACCTACGAGCAGTACTTC
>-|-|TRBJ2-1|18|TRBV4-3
CASSQVVFGGRGLNEQFF
TGCGCCAGCAGCCAAGTGGTCTTCGGGGGTAGGGGTTTGAATGAGCAGTTCTTC
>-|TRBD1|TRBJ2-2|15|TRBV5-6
CASIEQGRSGGELFF
TGTGCCAGCATCGAACAGGGGCGTAGTGGAGGGGAGCTGTTTTTT
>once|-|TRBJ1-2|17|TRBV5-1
CASSPQGLGTANYGYTF
TGCGCCAGCAGCCCCCAGGGTTTGGGTACGGCTAACTATGGCTACACCTTC
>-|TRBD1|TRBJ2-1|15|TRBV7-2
CASSLDRGDYNEQFF
TGTGCCAGCAGCTTAGACAGGGGGGACTACAATGAGCAGTTCTTC
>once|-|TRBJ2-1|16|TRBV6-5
CASSYSGFPYPNEQFF
TGTGCCAGCAGTTACTCGGGTTTCCCATACCCCAATGAGCAGTTCTTC
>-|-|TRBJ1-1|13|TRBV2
CASSYLMNTEAFF
TGTGCCAGCAGTTACCTTATGAACACTGAAGCTTTCTTT
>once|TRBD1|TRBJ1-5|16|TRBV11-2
CASSGRQGRGNQPQHF
TGTGCCAGCAGTGGACGACAGGGACGGGGCAATCAGCCCCAGCATTTT